At least ten counts were recorded for the clone carrying this TCR beta chain. Its target is not known. The sample belongs to a study of early T cells in non-severe SARS-CoV-2 infection. Looking at the study overall: Sequenced bulk RNA came from whole blood that was unsorted, and chains were unpaired.

CDR3 length equals 13 residues. The V and J ends lost 5 bases and 7 bases respectively, with 14 bases between them. Study-level results: VDJdb matching, biased toward anti-spike CD8 responses, missed private and CD4 specificities.

Individual cDNA molecules received unique molecular identifiers. TCRdb called the 5' RACE reads again in MiXCR, with one record for every CDR3 protein. The table has fewer than 50,000 distinct CDR3 sequences, 6.1% seen once; the top ten hold 9.5% to 15%. The chain joins TRBV12-3 or TRBV12-4 to TRBJ1-2, with D possibly TRBD1 on 5 matching bases. Material for sequencing was whole blood. The source of this sequence is an adult who was a healthcare worker with PCR-confirmed SARS-CoV-2 infection or an uninfected control (not recorded which). The CDR3 reads CASSPGRATGYTF. As DNA, the CDR3 is TGTGCCAGCAGTCCAGGCAGGGCAACTGGCTACACCTTC.